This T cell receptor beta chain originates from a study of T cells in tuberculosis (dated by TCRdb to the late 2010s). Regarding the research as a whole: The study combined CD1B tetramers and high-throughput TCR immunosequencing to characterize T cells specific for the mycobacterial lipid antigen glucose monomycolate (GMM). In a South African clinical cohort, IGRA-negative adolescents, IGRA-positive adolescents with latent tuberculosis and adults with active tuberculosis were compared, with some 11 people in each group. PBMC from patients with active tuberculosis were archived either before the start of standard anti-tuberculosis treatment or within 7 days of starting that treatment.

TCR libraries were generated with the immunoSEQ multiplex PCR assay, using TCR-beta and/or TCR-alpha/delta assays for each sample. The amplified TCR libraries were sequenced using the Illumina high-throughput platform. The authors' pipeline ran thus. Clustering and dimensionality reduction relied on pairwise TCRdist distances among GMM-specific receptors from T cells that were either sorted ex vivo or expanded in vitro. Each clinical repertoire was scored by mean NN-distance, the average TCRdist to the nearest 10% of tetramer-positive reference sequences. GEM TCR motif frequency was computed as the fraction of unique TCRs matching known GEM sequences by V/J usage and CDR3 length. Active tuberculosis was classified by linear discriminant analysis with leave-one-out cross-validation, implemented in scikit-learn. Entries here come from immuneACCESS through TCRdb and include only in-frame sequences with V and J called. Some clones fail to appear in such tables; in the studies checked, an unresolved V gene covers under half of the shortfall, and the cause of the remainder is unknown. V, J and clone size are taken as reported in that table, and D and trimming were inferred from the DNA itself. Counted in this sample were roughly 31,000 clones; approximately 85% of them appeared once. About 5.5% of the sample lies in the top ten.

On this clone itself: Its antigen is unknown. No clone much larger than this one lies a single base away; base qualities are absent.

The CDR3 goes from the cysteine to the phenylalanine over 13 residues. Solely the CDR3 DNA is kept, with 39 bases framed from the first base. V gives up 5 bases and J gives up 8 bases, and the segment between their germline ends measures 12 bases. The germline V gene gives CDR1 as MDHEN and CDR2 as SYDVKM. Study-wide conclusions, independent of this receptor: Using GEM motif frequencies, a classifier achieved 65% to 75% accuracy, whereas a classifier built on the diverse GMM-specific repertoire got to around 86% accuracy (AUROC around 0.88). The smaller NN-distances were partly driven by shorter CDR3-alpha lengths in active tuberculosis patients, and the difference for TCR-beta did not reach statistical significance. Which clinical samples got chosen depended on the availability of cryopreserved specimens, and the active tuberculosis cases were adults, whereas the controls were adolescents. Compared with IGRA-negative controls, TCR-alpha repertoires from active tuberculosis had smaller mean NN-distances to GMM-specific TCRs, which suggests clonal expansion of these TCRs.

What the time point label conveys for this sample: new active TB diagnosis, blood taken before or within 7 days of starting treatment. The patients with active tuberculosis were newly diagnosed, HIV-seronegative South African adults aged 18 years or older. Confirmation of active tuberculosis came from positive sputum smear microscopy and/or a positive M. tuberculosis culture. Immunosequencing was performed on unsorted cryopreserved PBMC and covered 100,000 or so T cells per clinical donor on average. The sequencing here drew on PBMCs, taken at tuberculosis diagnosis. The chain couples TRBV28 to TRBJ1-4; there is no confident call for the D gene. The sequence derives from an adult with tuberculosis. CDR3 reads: CASSGWRGEKLFF. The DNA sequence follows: TGTGCCAGCAGTGGGTGGAGAGGGGAAAAACTGTTTTTT.